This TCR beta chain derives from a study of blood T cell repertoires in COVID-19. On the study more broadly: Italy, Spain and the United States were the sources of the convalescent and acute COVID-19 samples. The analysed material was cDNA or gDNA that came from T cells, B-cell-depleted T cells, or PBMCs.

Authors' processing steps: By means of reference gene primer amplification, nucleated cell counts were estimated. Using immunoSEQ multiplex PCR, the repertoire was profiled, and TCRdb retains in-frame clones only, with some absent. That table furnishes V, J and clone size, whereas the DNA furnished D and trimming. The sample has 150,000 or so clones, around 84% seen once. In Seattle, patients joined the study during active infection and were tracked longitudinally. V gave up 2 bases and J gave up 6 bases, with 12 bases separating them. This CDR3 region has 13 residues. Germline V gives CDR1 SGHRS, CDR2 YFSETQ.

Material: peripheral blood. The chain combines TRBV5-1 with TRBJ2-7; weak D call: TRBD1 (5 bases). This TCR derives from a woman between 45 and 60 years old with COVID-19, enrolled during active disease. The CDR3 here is CASSLRGIREQYF. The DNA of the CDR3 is TGCGCCAGCAGCTTAAGGGGAATCCGCGAGCAGTACTTC.